The source of this T cell receptor (beta chain) is a study of CXCR3-negative and CXCR3-positive naive CD8 T cells. General study results and limits: Naive cells positive for CXCR3 carried more hydrophobic TRB CDR3s than CXCR3-negative ones.

Germline CDR1 and CDR2: PRHDT and FYEKMQ (reference sequence). There are 13 residues in the CDR3. Each TRB cDNA library was prepared by 5' RACE (with UMI labels). TCRdb re-called the 5' RACE reads and catalogs CDR3 proteins one per entry, DNA excluded. The listing records under 150,000 distinct CDR3 sequences. As concerns this clonotype: Antigen specificity is unknown.

The chain is built from TRBV13 and TRBJ2-5; TCRdb returns TRBD1, unconfirmable since there is no DNA. This receptor was identified in a human donor in good health. Some clones in this sample may be carry-over from other donors' samples. Sequenced input: naive CXCR3+ CD8+ T cells from blood. Subset denoted: CD45RO-CCR7+CD27+CD95- naive CD8+ T cells expressing CXCR3 (TNR3+). Here the CDR3 reads CASSFSGMETQYF.